This T cell receptor beta chain was sequenced for a study of graft-versus-host responses after intestinal transplantation. Study as a whole: Recipients were all induced with anti-thymocyte globulin, then given tacrolimus and steroids for roughly three years.

Study-level results: GvH clones detected in recipient marrow included some appearing first in ileum or blood.

The germline V gene encodes CDR1 KGHSH and CDR2 LQKENI. Trimming shortened V by 2 bases and J by 10 bases, and 10 bases separated the two germline ends. The CDR3 covers 12 residues. The data were produced by immunoSEQ multiplex PCR, yet TCRdb's version contains in-frame clones alone and is incomplete. The sample includes 8,000 or so clones, approximately 93% seen only once; the top ten take around 2.3%. This clone occurred once. Its antigen is unidentified. The material sequenced was PBMCs, taken 11 days after intestinal transplantation. The origin of this receptor is a human patient who received an intestinal transplant, so some T cells may come from the graft donor. The chain employs TRBV18 and TRBJ2-3; D possibly corresponds to TRBD2 (6 bases). The DNA for the CDR3 is TGTGCCAGCTCACCAAAGGGACTTTCGCAGTATTTT. This sequence encodes CASSPKGLSQYF. Looking up the rest from reference TRBV18 and TRBJ2-3 gives the full variable domain: NAGVMQNPRHLVRRRGQEARLRCSPMKGHSHVYWYRQLPEEGLKFMVYLQKENIIDESGMPKERFSAEFPKEGPSILRIQQVVRGDSAAYFCASSPKGLSQYFGPGTRLTVL.